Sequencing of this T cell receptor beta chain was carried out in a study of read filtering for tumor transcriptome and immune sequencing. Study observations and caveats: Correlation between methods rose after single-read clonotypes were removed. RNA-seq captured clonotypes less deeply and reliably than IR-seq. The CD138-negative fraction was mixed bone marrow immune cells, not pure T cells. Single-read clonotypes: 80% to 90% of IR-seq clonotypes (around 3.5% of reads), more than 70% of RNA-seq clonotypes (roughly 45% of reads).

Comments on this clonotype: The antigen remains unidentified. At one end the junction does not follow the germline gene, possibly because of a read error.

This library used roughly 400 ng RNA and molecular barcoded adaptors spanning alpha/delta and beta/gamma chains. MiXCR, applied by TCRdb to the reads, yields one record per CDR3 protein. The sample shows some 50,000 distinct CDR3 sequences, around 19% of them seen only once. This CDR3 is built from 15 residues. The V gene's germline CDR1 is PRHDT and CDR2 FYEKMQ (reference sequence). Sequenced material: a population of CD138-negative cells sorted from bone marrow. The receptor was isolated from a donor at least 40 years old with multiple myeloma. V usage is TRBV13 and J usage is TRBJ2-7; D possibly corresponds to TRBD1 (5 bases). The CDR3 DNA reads TGTGCCAGCAGCCTACCGAGACAGAGCTCCTACGAGCAGGACTTC. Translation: CASSLPRQSSYEQDF.